Included here is one TCR beta chain sequence, with context. Its antigen has not been determined. One base away there is no much larger clone; base qualities are not given. This sample was taken from a study of T cell responses to AZD1222 COVID-19 vaccine (dated by TCRdb to the early 2020s). For context, the study as a whole: AZD1222 recipients whose second dose came at about 4 weeks and those whose second dose came at about 12 weeks were combined into one group, since spike-specific TCR depth and breadth did not differ between the two schedules. A total of 230 to 250 trial participants underwent TCR sequencing, of whom 207 received two doses of AZD1222 and about 25 received two doses of the MenACWY control vaccine. Trial participants were enrolled by age into 18-55, 56-69 and 70-plus year subgroups, with roughly 160, 29 and 62 TCR-sequenced participants respectively.

General study outcomes and caveats: Conclusions about previously exposed vaccinees are limited, since just five to seven AZD1222 recipients were seropositive for SARS-CoV-2 at baseline. After two AZD1222 doses, both the breadth and the depth of spike-specific TCRs were significantly higher than at day 0 and than in MenACWY recipients. CD4 TCRs associated with the vaccine covered the entire spike protein, and the dominant responses were in regions 160-218 and 743-854. Nearly half of unique spike-specific TCRs reportedly recognized epitopes outside regions mutated in the B.1.351 and B.1.1.7 variants. Most participants were white British and females outnumbered males, and the authors suggested that clonal diversity may have been underestimated. The 56-69-year group was small, and its depth increase did not reach significance, likely because of low power. Because no day 14 peak-response samples were available, the repertoires could be characterized only after the peak T cell response.

The CDR3 regions of human TCRbeta chains were subjected to immunosequencing. The authors processed their data as follows. Repertoire TCRs were checked for matches against a reference library of SARS-CoV-2-specific TCRs that had been generated using the MIRA antigen-specificity platform. Breadth meant the fraction of unique TCRs that were SARS-CoV-2-associated, whereas depth meant the fraction of total T cells that were SARS-CoV-2-associated. Using the MIRA data, every spike-specific TCR was mapped to the spike region that the TCR reacted to and assigned to either a CD4 or a CD8 class. Log10-transformed breadth and depth values were compared by one-way ANOVA with Sidak's multiple comparisons tests. This immuneACCESS table, as held by TCRdb, lists in-frame sequences with V and J called but not all clones. Of the missing ones, under half trace to an unresolved V gene in checked studies; the others have no known cause. V and J calls and clone size are given by that table; D and trimming were obtained from the DNA. In all, the sample holds approximately 170,000 clones, and approximately 90% of those were seen once. The ten largest clones add up to less than 5.5% of the sample.

From cysteine to phenylalanine, the CDR3 is 16 amino acids long. The only DNA kept is the CDR3, 48 bases in frame from the first base. Sequences SGHRS (CDR1) and YFSETQ (CDR2) are obtained from the germline V gene. V loses 2 bases, J loses 0 bases, and the germline ends lie 11 bases apart. The sample's time point label, decoded: baseline before first vaccination. Vaccinee samples were obtained from the UK trials COV001 and COV002, which included a single-blind randomized controlled phase 2/3 trial of AZD1222 (ChAdOx1 nCoV-19) in healthy adults. For TCRbeta chain sequencing, PBMC samples from trial participants were taken at day 0 and at day 28 after the second dose.

The sequence was obtained from an adult in good health. Recombination connected TRBV5-1 to TRBJ1-4; TRBD1 could be the D gene, as 5 bases match. The starting material was peripheral blood, obtained on day 0 of AZD1222 vaccination. The CDR3 region: CASSLRGDATNEKLFF. In nucleotides, the sequence is TGCGCCAGCAGCTTACGGGGGGATGCAACTAATGAAAAACTGTTTTTT.